This TCR beta chain originates from a study of post-analysis software for immune sequencing data. This CDR3 spans 14 amino acids. CDR1 SGDLS and CDR2 YYNGEE come from the germline V gene. The J segment lost 13 bases and the V segment lost 0 bases, leaving 6 bases of the junction unmatched. cDNA libraries for TCR beta contained unique molecular identifiers. TCRdb called the PCR reads again in MiXCR, with one record for every CDR3 protein. The table lists roughly 730,000 distinct CDR3 sequences, less than 35% of them singletons. The study's findings and limits: Controls showed significantly higher normalized Chao1 diversity than did multiple sclerosis patients. Controls showed lower frequencies than patients for roughly five TRBV segments, and TRBV5-6, TRBV5-1 and TRBV20-1 were among these.

There are many counts of this clonotype. Its antigen remains unidentified. This chain uses TRBV9 with TRBJ2-1; 11 nucleotides agree with TRBD2. The material sequenced was blood. This clonotype originated in a girl under 18 with multiple sclerosis. CDR3 in amino acids: CASSVGLAGGRQFF. The CDR3 DNA reads TGTGCCAGCAGCGTAGGCCTAGCGGGAGGTCGACAGTTCTTC.